These 20 T cell receptor beta chains originate from one sample sequenced in a study of blood T cell repertoires in COVID-19 (dated by TCRdb to the early 2020s). Libraries were prepared through the immunoSEQ multiplex PCR assay. TCRdb stores this immuneACCESS table with in-frame sequences only. Part of the clones is absent; in the studies checked, under half of the shortfall reflects unresolved V genes, and no reason is known for the rest. Recorded for this sample are about 70,000 clones; more than 75% of them occurred a single time. Approximately 12% of the sample is held by the ten biggest clonotypes. Sequenced input: peripheral blood. Receptors originate from a human donor in a cohort sampled during active COVID-19.

The CDR3 region is CAWSVRAGQLSYEQYF. CDR3 coding DNA: TGTGCCTGGAGTGTAAGGGCGGGACAGCTCTCCTACGAGCAGTACTTC. V usage is TRBV30 and J usage is TRBJ2-7, with D possibly being TRBD1 (7 bases). The CDR3 has 16 amino acids. CDR1 GTSNPN and CDR2 SVGIG come from the germline V gene (reference sequence). Deletions cut 0 bases from V and 0 bases from J, with 15 bases between.

The genes are TRBV7-2 and TRBJ2-7; TRBD1 agrees at 10 bases. The CDR3 is made up of 14 amino acids. Germline CDR1 SGHTA, CDR2 FQGNSA. J gave up 2 bases and V 4 bases, and 2 bases lay outside the gene matches. The CDR3 nucleotides read TGTGCCAGCAGCTCGACAGGGGGCCCCTACGAGCAGTACTTC. It yields the protein CASSSTGGPYEQYF.

The rearrangement uses TRBV19 and TRBJ1-1; 7 bases fit TRBD1. V gave up 8 bases and J gave up 4 bases; unmatched junction bases: 4. Looked up from germline, CDR1 is LNHDA and CDR2 is SQIVND (reference sequence). The CDR3 sequence is 12 residues long. This CDR3 reads CASSQGGTEAFF. CDR3 DNA: TGTGCCAGTTCCCAGGGGGGCACTGAAGCTTTCTTT.

The chain is built from TRBV6-1 and TRBJ2-7, with 12 bases fitting TRBD1. Germline V CDR1 and CDR2: MNHNS, SASEGT. CDR3 length: 16 residues. J gave up 2 bases and V 2 bases, and 4 bases lay outside the gene matches. The CDR3 bases are TGTGCCAGCAGTGAACCGGGACAGGGGGCCACCTACGAGCAGTACTTC. Translated: CASSEPGQGATYEQYF.

J is TRBJ2-2 and V is TRBV7-8, with 8 bases lining up with TRBD1. The CDR3 runs 16 residues. The V gene's germline CDR1 is SGHVS and CDR2 FQNEAQ. V lost 5 bases, J lost 6 bases, and 11 bases stayed unmatched. CDR3 residues: CASSQGQGKGSGELFF. The CDR3 coding sequence is TGTGCCAGCAGCCAAGGACAGGGTAAAGGATCCGGGGAGCTGTTTTTT.

The genes are TRBV19 and TRBJ2-5; 11 nucleotides align to TRBD2. With V trimmed by 5 bases and J by 1 base, 9 bases remained unmatched. CDR1 and CDR2 from the germline V gene are LNHDA and SQIVND (reference sequence). The CDR3 is made up of 17 amino acids. CDR3 sequence: CASSPPPSGGSQETQYF. The DNA for the CDR3 is TGTGCCAGTAGTCCCCCCCCTAGCGGGGGGTCCCAAGAGACCCAGTACTTC.

In this sample, this clone turned up a few times. This rearrangement joins TRBV7-6 to TRBJ2-2; 10 bases align to TRBD2. The germline V gene has CDR1 SGHVS and CDR2 FNYEAQ. CDR3 length: 17 amino acids. V was pared by 1 base and J by 4 bases, with 6 bases of the junction left unmatched. The CDR3 region has the DNA TGTGCCAGCAGCTTAGGAGCGGGGGGGCCCGGCACCGGGGAGCTGTTTTTT. This gives the protein CASSLGAGGPGTGELFF.

The V call is TRBV6-1, the J call TRBJ2-1; D perhaps matches TRBD2 (6 bases). Germline V gene lookup returns CDR1 MNHNS and CDR2 SASEGT. The CDR3 runs 15 residues. The V end lost 0 bases, the J end lost 0 bases, and 6 bases lay between the germline ends. CDR3 DNA: TGTGCCAGCAGTGAAGCAGCGGGCTCCTACAATGAGCAGTTCTTC. This codes for CASSEAAGSYNEQFF.

The chain combines TRBV27 with TRBJ2-6; tentatively, D is TRBD1 (6 bases). Trimming shortened V by 5 bases and J by 2 bases, and 16 bases separated the two germline ends. Per germline, CDR1 MNHEY and CDR2 SMNVEV (reference sequence). The CDR3 has 17 amino acids. The CDR3 protein is CASSPTTGNPGANVLTF. In DNA form, the CDR3 reads TGTGCCAGCAGTCCCACGACAGGTAATCCTGGGGCCAACGTCCTGACTTTC.

The V and J genes are TRBV5-1 and TRBJ2-7; TRBD1 is a possible D gene (5 bases). The V end lost 5 bases, the J end lost 0 bases, and 12 bases lay between the germline ends. The germline V gene encodes CDR1 SGHRS and CDR2 YFSETQ. The CDR3 loop spans 14 amino acids. CDR3 sequence (DNA): TGCGCCAGCAGAAGCACAGGTGACTCCTACGAGCAGTACTTC. Translating it yields CASRSTGDSYEQYF.

This clone showed up just a few times. V usage is TRBV6-1 and J usage is TRBJ2-1; possibly TRBD1 for D (6 bases). The V end was cut by 1 base, the J end by 10 bases, with 14 bases between. The CDR3 covers 14 residues. Germline V lookup: CDR1 MNHNS, CDR2 SASEGT. CDR3 nucleotide sequence: TGTGCCAGCAGTGAAGACCCTTTCGACAGGGAGCAGTTCTTC. It codes for CASSEDPFDREQFF.

V usage is TRBV27 and J usage is TRBJ1-6; 9 bases align to TRBD1. CDR1 and CDR2 (germline): MNHEY, SMNVEV (reference sequence). The CDR3 spans 15 residues. J was trimmed by 7 bases and V by 1 base; bases with no gene match: 2. In DNA form, the CDR3 reads TGTGCCAGCAGTTTATACGGGACAGGGAATTCACCCCTCCACTTT. Its translation: CASSLYGTGNSPLHF.

The gene calls are TRBV5-4 and TRBJ2-7; 8 bases align to TRBD2. Germline assignment: CDR1 SGHNT and CDR2 YYREEE (reference sequence). Trimming cost V 0 bases and J 5 bases; bases outside gene matches: 4. The CDR3 is 14 amino acids. The CDR3 region has the DNA TGTGCCAGCAGCTTGGCCCGTAGCGGGGACGAGCAGTACTTC. This gives the protein CASSLARSGDEQYF. The whole variable domain, filled in from reference TRBV5-4 and TRBJ2-7, reads ETGVTQSPTHLIKTRGQQVTLRCSSQSGHNTVSWYQQALGQGPQFIFQYYREEENGRGNFPPRFSGLQFPNYSSELNVNALELDDSALYLCASSLARSGDEQYFGPGTRLTVT.

This chain connects TRBV7-2 to TRBJ2-7; TRBD1 might be the D (6 bases). Trimming left V 3 bases short and J 9 bases short, with 24 bases between. Germline assignment: CDR1 SGHTA and CDR2 FQGNSA. The CDR3 is made up of 16 amino acids. The CDR3 nucleotides are TGTGCCAGCAGCTTCCTGGGGGCCTCGATAAACGTTGTGCAGTACTTC. Translation: CASSFLGASINVVQYF. The entire variable domain, with the rest obtained from reference TRBV7-2 and TRBJ2-7, is as follows: GAGVSQSPSNKVTEKGKDVELRCDPISGHTALYWYRQSLGQGLEFLIYFQGNSAPDKSGLPSDRFSAERTGGSVSTLTIQRTQQEDSAVYLCASSFLGASINVVQYFGPGTRLTVT.

The rearrangement links TRBV7-6 to TRBJ2-6; weak D call: TRBD1 (6 bases). The germline CDR1 and CDR2 sequences are SGHVS and FNYEAQ. The CDR3 is 15 amino acids. Trimming pared 5 bases from V and 4 bases from J, leaving 12 bases between. Here the CDR3 reads CASSGTGIGANVLTF. The CDR3 bases are TGTGCCAGCAGCGGAACAGGGATAGGGGCCAACGTCCTGACTTTC.

The chain uses TRBV9 and TRBJ1-3; D unresolved. The germline V gene encodes CDR1 SGDLS and CDR2 YYNGEE. V was pared by 0 bases and J by 5 bases, with 18 bases between. The CDR3 has 17 amino acids. The CDR3 DNA reads as TGTGCCAGCAGCGTAGCCTCCCTCTGGGAGGCCCGAAACACCATATATTTT. It yields the protein CASSVASLWEARNTIYF.

The J gene is TRBJ2-6, the V gene TRBV15; D gene uncertain. The CDR3 sequence is 17 residues long. Between the trimmed V and J ends, which lost 1 base and 0 bases, there was a span of 10 bases. Germline CDR1 LNHNV, CDR2 YYDKDF (reference sequence). The CDR3 sequence is CATSRGPEDSGANVLTF. The CDR3 DNA follows: TGTGCCACCAGCAGAGGCCCTGAGGACTCTGGGGCCAACGTCCTGACTTTC.

There are a few counts of this clone. This sequence joins TRBV7-9 and TRBJ1-5; D remains ambiguous. Trimming shortened V by 5 bases and J by 9 bases, and 17 bases separated the two germline ends. Per the germline V gene, CDR1 is SEHNR and CDR2 is FQNEAQ (reference sequence). This CDR3 contains 14 residues. This CDR3 reads CASSRTEAVGPQHF. DNA for the CDR3: TGTGCCAGCAGCCGAACTGAGGCCGTGGGGCCCCAGCATTTT.

This chain links TRBV30 with TRBJ2-1; tentatively, D is TRBD1 (5 bases). V gave up 3 bases and J gave up 4 bases, with 10 bases separating them. The length of the CDR3 is 13 residues. CDR1 is GTSNPN, CDR2 SVGIG, per germline (reference sequence). The CDR3 nucleotides read TGTGCCTGGAGGCAGGGTACATACAATGAGCAGTTCTTC. Its translation is CAWRQGTYNEQFF.

V gene TRBV7-8 combines with J gene TRBJ1-1, with TRBD1 matching 9 bases. With V trimmed by 5 bases and J by 4 bases, 8 bases remained unmatched. The CDR3 runs 15 residues. Germline lookup yields CDR1 SGHVS and CDR2 FQNEAQ. The CDR3 DNA reads TGTGCCAGCAGCCCCAGGACAGGGGAGGGCACTGAAGCTTTCTTT. This translates into CASSPRTGEGTEAFF.